The 28 T cell receptor beta chains below all came from one sample that was sequenced in a study of OX40 agonist ivuxolimab in advanced cancers. This table comes from immunoSEQ multiplex PCR, and its TCRdb copy is limited to in-frame clones, with some not included. The table has around 84,000 clones, approximately 95% seen once. The sample consisted of CD4+ or CD8+ T cells sorted from blood, taken in a trial of the OX40 agonist ivuxolimab. All receptors derive from an adult with an advanced solid tumor such as melanoma, head and neck, liver or kidney cancer.

The chain combines TRBV4-3 with TRBJ2-7; D possibly uses TRBD1 or TRBD2 (5 bases each). Trimming took off 4 bases at V and 7 bases at J, with 17 bases between the two ends. Germline CDR1 is LGHNA and CDR2 is YSLEER. The CDR3 has 14 amino acids. CDR3 DNA sequence: TGCGCCAGCAGCCCCCCATCGGGGCCTCGGGAGCAGTACTTC. Amino acids: CASSPPSGPREQYF.

V gene TRBV6-5 combines with J gene TRBJ2-7, with a tentative D call TRBD2 (6 bases). The CDR3 runs 15 residues. Trimming left V 10 bases short and J 6 bases short, with 25 bases between. Germline values: CDR1 MNHEY, CDR2 SVGAGI. The CDR3 spells CATLPRGTFIGEQYF. The CDR3 DNA reads TGTGCCACGCTTCCCCGGGGGACTTTTATAGGCGAGCAGTACTTC.

The V call is TRBV5-6, the J call TRBJ1-2; perhaps TRBD1 as D (6 bases). The V gene's germline CDR1 is SGHDT and CDR2 YYEEEE. Trimming took off 0 bases at V and 5 bases at J, with 8 bases between the two ends. The CDR3 runs to 13 residues. The CDR3 here is CASSLAQGYGYTF. The CDR3, as DNA: TGTGCCAGCAGCTTGGCACAGGGTTATGGCTACACCTTC.

The chain employs TRBV2 and TRBJ1-2; D uncertain. Germline V gene sequence: CDR1 SNHLY, CDR2 FYNNEI. CDR3 length equals 12 residues. V gave up 7 bases and J gave up 4 bases, with 10 bases separating them. The CDR3 DNA is TGTGCCAGCACACCGGGGAGCTATGGCTACACCTTC. Amino acids: CASTPGSYGYTF. Based on the CDR3 plus reference TRBV2 and TRBJ1-2, the full variable domain is EPEVTQTPSHQVTQMGQEVILRCVPISNHLYFYWYRQILGQKVEFLVSFYNNEISEKSEIFDDQFSVERPDGSNFTLKIRSTKLEDSAMYFCASTPGSYGYTFGSGTRLTVV.

The CDR3 spells CASSVDLAGGLYEQYF. As DNA, the CDR3 is TGTGCCAGCAGCGTAGACCTAGCGGGAGGCCTATACGAGCAGTACTTC. V and J are TRBV9 and TRBJ2-7; 11 nucleotides match TRBD2. This CDR3 region has 16 residues. The junction had 6 bases not matched to a gene; V was cut back by 0 bases and J by 4 bases. Germline V gene lookup returns CDR1 SGDLS and CDR2 YYNGEE.

The chain carries TRBV7-2 and TRBJ2-3, with D unclear. From germline, CDR1 is SGHTA and CDR2 FQGNSA. There are 14 residues in the CDR3. V was shortened by 5 bases and J by 0 bases, with 9 bases between the two germline ends. The CDR3 reads CASSPPDSTDTQYF. In nucleotides, the CDR3 is TGTGCCAGCAGCCCCCCGGACAGCACAGATACGCAGTATTTT.

V usage is TRBV7-8 and J usage is TRBJ2-7; 9 bases fit TRBD2. Germline-derived CDR1 and CDR2 are SGHVS and FQNEAQ. V trimming: 1 base; J trimming: 5 bases; junction bases outside the gene matches: 6. This CDR3 has 15 residues. The CDR3 nucleotides read TGTGCCAGCAGCTTAGTTGGGACTAGCATCGACGAGCAGTACTTC. Translation: CASSLVGTSIDEQYF.

The chain uses TRBV6-6 and TRBJ1-2, with D hard to call. This CDR3 is 11 amino acids long. V lost 5 bases and J 7 bases, leaving 8 bases between the germline ends. Germline CDR1 is MNHNY and CDR2 is SVGAGI (reference sequence). The CDR3 nucleotides are TGTGCCAGCAGTCCGGGAGTTGGCTACACCTTC. It translates to CASSPGVGYTF.

This chain connects TRBV1 to TRBJ2-2; the table's TRBD2 call for D was not verified on the DNA. TRBV1 is deemed a pseudogene. The CDR3 runs to 21 residues. In DNA form, the CDR3 reads TGCACCAGCAGCCAAGATCGACCGGGACTAGCTCGTTACGCGAACACCGGGGAGCTGTTTTTT. Its translation is CTSSQDRPGLARYANTGELFF.

The chain links TRBV4-3 to TRBJ1-5; weak D call: TRBD1 (5 bases). The CDR3 extends over 15 amino acids. V lost 0 bases, J lost 7 bases, and 13 bases lay in between. CDR1 and CDR2 (germline): LGHNA, YSLEER. The CDR3, as DNA: TGCGCCAGCAGCCAAGAAAGAGGGGCGGCACAGCCCCAGCATTTT. Its protein product is CASSQERGAAQPQHF.

The rearrangement uses TRBV15 and TRBJ1-1; D unresolved. The germline V gene has CDR1 LNHNV and CDR2 YYDKDF (reference sequence). The CDR3 totals 14 residues. The ends were cut back, 6 bases at V and 4 bases at J, with 15 bases in the middle. CDR3 nucleotides: TGTGCCACCAGTCCGGGGAACCTGGGCACTGAAGCTTTCTTT. Protein: CATSPGNLGTEAFF. Supplemented by reference TRBV15 and TRBJ1-1, the full variable domain reads DAMVIQNPRYQVTQFGKPVTLSCSQTLNHNVMYWYQQKSSQAPKLLFHYYDKDFNNEADTPDNFQSRRPNTSFCFLDIRSPGLGDTAMYLCATSPGNLGTEAFFGQGTRLTVV.

Concerning this clone itself: The same CDR3 can be traced to other DNA sequences in this sample. V gene TRBV9 combines with J gene TRBJ2-3; D possibly corresponds to TRBD2 (5 bases). This CDR3 is built from 13 residues. The V end was cut by 0 bases, the J end by 3 bases, with 5 bases between. CDR1 is SGDLS, CDR2 YYNGEE, per germline. As DNA, the CDR3 is TGTGCCAGCAGCGTAGGAGGGACAGATACGCAGTATTTT. Amino acids: CASSVGGTDTQYF.

The chain recombines TRBV7-9 with TRBJ1-2; no reliable D call. Germline V gene lookup returns CDR1 SEHNR and CDR2 FQNEAQ (reference sequence). The CDR3 consists of 14 residues. Trimming pared 1 base from V and 2 bases from J, leaving 8 bases between. The CDR3 nucleotides are TGTGCCAGCAGCTTAGTCGACGTCAACTATGGCTACACCTTC. Translation gives CASSLVDVNYGYTF.

A single count supports this clone. The V gene is TRBV9, the J gene TRBJ2-1, with D possibly TRBD2 on 5 matching bases. The CDR3 consists of 13 residues. Trimming shortened V by 3 bases and J by 10 bases, and 14 bases separated the two germline ends. The germline V gene encodes CDR1 SGDLS and CDR2 YYNGEE. The CDR3 nucleotides are TGTGCCAGCAGCGCCGCAAGCGGCTGGGAGCAGTTCTTC. Amino acid sequence: CASSAASGWEQFF.

The CDR3 loop reads CASSVARETNTEAFF. In DNA form, the CDR3 reads TGTGCCAGCAGCGTAGCTCGGGAGACAAACACTGAAGCTTTCTTT. The chain has TRBV9 and TRBJ1-1; D is unresolved. The length of the CDR3 is 15 residues. Germline V lookup: CDR1 SGDLS, CDR2 YYNGEE. Deletions cut 0 bases from V and 2 bases from J, with 11 bases between.

The chain has TRBV9 and TRBJ2-6; D remains ambiguous. Trimming removed 0 bases at V and 4 bases at J, with 11 bases between. CDR3 length: 16 amino acids. Per the germline V gene, CDR1 is SGDLS and CDR2 is YYNGEE. This chain's CDR3 is CASSVAVGNGANVLTF. Here the CDR3 DNA reads TGTGCCAGCAGCGTAGCTGTGGGAAACGGGGCCAACGTCCTGACTTTC.

The chain recombines TRBV9 with TRBJ2-5; 8 bases fit TRBD2. The last part of the DNA fits TRBJ2-7 better; the J call may be wrong. CDR1 and CDR2 (germline): SGDLS, YYNGEE. The CDR3 extends over 15 amino acids. The CDR3 sequence is CASSVTAGGSYEQYF. The CDR3 DNA sequence: TGTGCCAGCAGCGTTACGGCGGGAGGTTCCTACGAGCAGTACTTC.

This CDR3 is CAISDPIAGGFYNEQFF. CDR3 sequence (DNA): TGTGCCATCAGTGATCCCATAGCGGGAGGGTTCTACAATGAGCAGTTCTTC. The V call is TRBV10-3, the J call TRBJ2-1; TRBD2 matches 11 bases. V shed 3 bases and J 3 bases; nucleotides not matched to a gene: 7. CDR3 length: 17 residues. The germline V gene encodes CDR1 ENHRY and CDR2 SYGVKD.

The chain uses TRBV14 and TRBJ2-7; D possibly corresponds to TRBD2 (5 bases). V was clipped by 6 bases and J by 3 bases, with 15 bases between them. Germline loops: CDR1 SGHDN, CDR2 FVKESK. The CDR3 contains 14 residues. The CDR3 DNA sequence: TGTGCCAGCAGACATCCCTGGACTTACTACGAGCAGTACTTC. It codes for CASRHPWTYYEQYF.

This clone occurred once. The rearrangement joins TRBV7-9 to TRBJ2-2, with D maybe TRBD2 (5 bases). V was pared by 4 bases and J by 7 bases, with 19 bases between. CDR1 and CDR2 (germline): SEHNR, FQNEAQ (reference sequence). The CDR3 is 16 residues long. CDR3 bases: TGTGCCAGCAGCTCCCCCCTAGGGAGAGTGGTCGGGGAGCTGTTTTTT. Translated, it gives CASSSPLGRVVGELFF.

The chain recombines TRBV5-4 with TRBJ2-6; 10 nucleotides align to TRBD2. The CDR3 has 20 residues. Germline-derived CDR1 and CDR2 are SGHNT and YYREEE (reference sequence). The V and J ends lost 3 bases and 3 bases, in that order; junction bases with no gene match: 15. The CDR3 loop reads CASSSDRAASGRSGANVLTF. The CDR3 DNA follows: TGTGCCAGCAGCTCTGACAGGGCGGCTAGCGGGAGAAGTGGGGCCAACGTCCTGACTTTC.

The rearrangement joins TRBV9 to TRBJ2-5, with unresolved D. Trimming cost V 3 bases and J 2 bases, with 26 bases left between them. This CDR3 contains 19 residues. Germline CDR1 is SGDLS and CDR2 is YYNGEE. For the CDR3, the DNA is TGTGCCAGCAGCGCCAGTTGGGGTCCGACCCTCCGTCGACAAGAGACCCAGTACTTC. It encodes CASSASWGPTLRRQETQYF.

The chain recombines TRBV6-6 with TRBJ1-2; D remains unclear. The CDR3 loop spans 15 amino acids. Trimming took 7 bases from V and 5 from J, leaving 20 bases between them. Germline assignment: CDR1 MNHNY and CDR2 SVGAGI (reference sequence). CDR3 loop: CASTTGVGEGYGYTF. CDR3 in DNA: TGTGCCAGCACTACTGGGGTTGGGGAGGGTTATGGCTACACCTTC.

The chain uses TRBV7-6 and TRBJ1-2, with D maybe TRBD1 (5 bases). Germline V CDR1 and CDR2: SGHVS, FNYEAQ. CDR3 length: 14 residues. Trimming took off 5 bases at V and 5 bases at J, with 15 bases between the two ends. CDR3 loop: CASSPAIGGYGYTF. CDR3 DNA: TGTGCCAGCAGCCCGGCGATCGGGGGGTATGGCTACACCTTC.

The chain combines TRBV27 with TRBJ1-5; D is possibly TRBD1 (6 bases). Per the germline V gene, CDR1 is MNHEY and CDR2 is SMNVEV (reference sequence). The CDR3 totals 16 residues. V lost 2 bases, J lost 2 bases, and 13 bases lay in between. CDR3 sequence: CASSLHLGGRNQPQHF. DNA for the CDR3: TGTGCCAGCAGTTTACACCTTGGGGGGCGCAATCAGCCCCAGCATTTT.

The chain has TRBV19 and TRBJ1-4, with 7 bases that match TRBD1. J was trimmed by 4 bases and V by 3 bases; bases with no gene match: 8. Per the germline V gene, CDR1 is LNHDA and CDR2 is SQIVND (reference sequence). The CDR3 sequence is 16 residues long. The CDR3 region is CASSIKQGWLNEKLFF. As DNA, the CDR3 is TGTGCCAGTAGTATTAAACAGGGGTGGCTTAATGAAAAACTGTTTTTT. The entire variable domain, with the rest obtained from reference TRBV19 and TRBJ1-4, is as follows: DGGITQSPKYLFRKEGQNVTLSCEQNLNHDAMYWYRQDPGQGLRLIYYSQIVNDFQKGDIAEGYSVSREKKESFPLTVTSAQKNPTAFYLCASSIKQGWLNEKLFFGSGTQLSVL.

This CDR3 is CASRTRLYNEQFF. CDR3 coding DNA: TGTGCCAGCAGAACCCGATTGTACAATGAGCAGTTCTTC. The chain links TRBV27 to TRBJ2-1; D gene unclear. V shed 6 bases and J shed 4 bases, with 10 bases lying between them. Per germline, CDR1 MNHEY and CDR2 SMNVEV (reference sequence). The CDR3 has 13 residues.

V is TRBV5-8 and J is TRBJ2-7; D is undetermined. The CDR3 has 11 amino acids. Trimming took off 4 bases at V and 5 bases at J, with 7 bases between the two ends. Germline CDR1 is SGHTS and CDR2 is YDEGEE. The CDR3 is CASSPAHEQYF. The CDR3, as DNA: TGTGCCAGCAGCCCAGCCCACGAGCAGTACTTC. Based on the CDR3 plus reference TRBV5-8 and TRBJ2-7, the full variable domain is EAGVTQSPTHLIKTRGQQATLRCSPISGHTSVYWYQQALGLGLQFLLWYDEGEERNRGNFPPRFSGRQFPNYSSELNVNALELEDSALYLCASSPAHEQYFGPGTRLTVT.